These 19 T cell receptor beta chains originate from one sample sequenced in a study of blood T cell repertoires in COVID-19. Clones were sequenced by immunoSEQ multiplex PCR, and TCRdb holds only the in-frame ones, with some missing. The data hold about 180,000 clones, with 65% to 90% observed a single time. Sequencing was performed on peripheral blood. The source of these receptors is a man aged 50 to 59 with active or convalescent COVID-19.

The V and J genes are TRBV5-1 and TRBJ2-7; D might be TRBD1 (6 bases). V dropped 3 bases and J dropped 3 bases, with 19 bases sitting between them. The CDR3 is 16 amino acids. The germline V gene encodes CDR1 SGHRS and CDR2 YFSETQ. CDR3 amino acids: CASSWPQGIRIYEQYF. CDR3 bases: TGCGCCAGCAGCTGGCCACAGGGCATCAGGATCTACGAGCAGTACTTC.

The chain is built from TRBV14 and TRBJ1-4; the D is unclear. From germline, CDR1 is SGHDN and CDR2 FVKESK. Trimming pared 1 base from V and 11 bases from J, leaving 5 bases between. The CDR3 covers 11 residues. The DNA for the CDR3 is TGTGCCAGCAGCCAAGGAGGGAAACTGTTTTTT. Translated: CASSQGGKLFF.

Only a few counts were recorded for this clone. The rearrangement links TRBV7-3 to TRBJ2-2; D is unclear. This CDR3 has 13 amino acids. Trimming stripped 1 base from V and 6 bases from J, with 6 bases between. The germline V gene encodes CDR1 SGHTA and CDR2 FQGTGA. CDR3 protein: CASSLSAAGELFF. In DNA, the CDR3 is TGTGCCAGCAGCTTAAGCGCGGCCGGGGAGCTGTTTTTT.

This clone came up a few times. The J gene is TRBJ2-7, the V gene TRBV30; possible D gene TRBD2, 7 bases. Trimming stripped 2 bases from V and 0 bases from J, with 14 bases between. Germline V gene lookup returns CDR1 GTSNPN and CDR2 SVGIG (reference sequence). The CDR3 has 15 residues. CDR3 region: CAWSPLGGASYEQYF. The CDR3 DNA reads TGTGCCTGGAGTCCCCTGGGGGGGGCCTCCTACGAGCAGTACTTC.

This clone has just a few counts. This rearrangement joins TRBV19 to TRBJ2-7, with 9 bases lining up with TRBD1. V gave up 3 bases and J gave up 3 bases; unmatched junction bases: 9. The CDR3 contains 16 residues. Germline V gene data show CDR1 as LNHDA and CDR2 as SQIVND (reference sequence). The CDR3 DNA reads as TGTGCCAGTAGTATCAGGTCAGGGACAGGGTTCTACGAGCAGTACTTC. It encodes CASSIRSGTGFYEQYF.

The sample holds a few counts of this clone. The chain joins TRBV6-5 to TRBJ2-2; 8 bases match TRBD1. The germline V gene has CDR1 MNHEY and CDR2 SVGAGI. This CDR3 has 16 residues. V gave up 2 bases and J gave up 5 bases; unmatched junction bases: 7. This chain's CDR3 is CASSYHGRGRTGELFF. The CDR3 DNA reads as TGTGCCAGCAGTTACCATGGCAGGGGGCGTACCGGGGAGCTGTTTTTT.

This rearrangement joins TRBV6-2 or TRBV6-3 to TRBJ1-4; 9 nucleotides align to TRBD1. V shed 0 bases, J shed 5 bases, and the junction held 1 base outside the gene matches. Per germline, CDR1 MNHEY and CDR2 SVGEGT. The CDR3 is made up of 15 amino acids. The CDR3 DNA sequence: TGTGCCAGCAGTTACTCCGGGACAGGGAATGAAAAACTGTTTTTT. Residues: CASSYSGTGNEKLFF.

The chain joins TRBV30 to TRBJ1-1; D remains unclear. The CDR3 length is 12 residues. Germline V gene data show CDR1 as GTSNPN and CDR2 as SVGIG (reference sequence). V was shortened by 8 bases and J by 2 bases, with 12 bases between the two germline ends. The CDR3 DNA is TGTGCCGGGCAGAAACCCAACACTGAAGCTTTCTTT. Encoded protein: CAGQKPNTEAFF.

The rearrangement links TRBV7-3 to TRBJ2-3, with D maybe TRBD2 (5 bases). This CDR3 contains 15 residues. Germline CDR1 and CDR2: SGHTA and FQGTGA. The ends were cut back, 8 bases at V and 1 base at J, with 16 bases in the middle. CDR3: CASRPGGAGTDTQYF. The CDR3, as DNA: TGTGCCAGCCGCCCAGGAGGAGCTGGCACAGATACGCAGTATTTT. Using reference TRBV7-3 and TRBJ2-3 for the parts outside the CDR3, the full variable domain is GAGVSQTPSNKVTEKGKYVELRCDPISGHTALYWYRQSLGQGPEFLIYFQGTGAADDSGLPNDRFFAVRPEGSVSTLKIQRTERGDSAVYLCASRPGGAGTDTQYFGPGTRLTVL.

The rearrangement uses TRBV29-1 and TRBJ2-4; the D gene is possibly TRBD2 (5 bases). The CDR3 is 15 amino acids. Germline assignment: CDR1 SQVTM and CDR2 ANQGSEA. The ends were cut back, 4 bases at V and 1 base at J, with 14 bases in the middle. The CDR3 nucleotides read TGCAGCGTTGTCGAGTCCACGGGGGCCAAAAACATTCAGTACTTC. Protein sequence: CSVVESTGAKNIQYF.

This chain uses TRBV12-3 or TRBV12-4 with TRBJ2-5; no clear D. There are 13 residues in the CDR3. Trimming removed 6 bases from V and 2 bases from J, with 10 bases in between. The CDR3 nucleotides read TGTGCCAGCAGCCTAGACGCTCAAGAGACCCAGTACTTC. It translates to CASSLDAQETQYF.

This CDR3 reads CASSPDRGRGYGYTF. CDR3 nucleotides: TGTGCCAGCTCACCGGACAGGGGTCGGGGGTATGGCTACACCTTC. This chain links TRBV18 with TRBJ1-2; TRBD1 matches at 9 bases. This CDR3 has 15 residues. Germline CDR1 KGHSH, CDR2 LQKENI. The trim removed 3 bases at V and 5 bases at J, leaving 7 bases unmatched.

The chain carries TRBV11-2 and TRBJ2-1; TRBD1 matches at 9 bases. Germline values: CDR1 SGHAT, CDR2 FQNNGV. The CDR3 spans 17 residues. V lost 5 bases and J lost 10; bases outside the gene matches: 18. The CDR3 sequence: CASSHHSLGTGNYEQFF. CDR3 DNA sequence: TGTGCCAGCAGCCACCACTCCCTCGGGACAGGGAACTACGAGCAGTTCTTC.

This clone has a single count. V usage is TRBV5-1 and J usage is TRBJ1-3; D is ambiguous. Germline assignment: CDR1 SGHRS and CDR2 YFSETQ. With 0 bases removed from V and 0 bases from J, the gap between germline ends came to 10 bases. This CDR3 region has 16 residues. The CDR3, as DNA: TGCGCCAGCAGCTTGGAAACAGCCAGCTCTGGAAACACCATATATTTT. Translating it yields CASSLETASSGNTIYF.

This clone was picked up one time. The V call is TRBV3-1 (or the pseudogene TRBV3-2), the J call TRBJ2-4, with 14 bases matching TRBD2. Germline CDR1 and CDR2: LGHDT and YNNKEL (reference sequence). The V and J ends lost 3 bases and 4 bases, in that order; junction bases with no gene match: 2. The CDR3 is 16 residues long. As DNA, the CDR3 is TGTGCCAGCAGCCACGGGACTAGCGGGGGAAAAAACATTCAGTACTTC. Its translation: CASSHGTSGGKNIQYF.

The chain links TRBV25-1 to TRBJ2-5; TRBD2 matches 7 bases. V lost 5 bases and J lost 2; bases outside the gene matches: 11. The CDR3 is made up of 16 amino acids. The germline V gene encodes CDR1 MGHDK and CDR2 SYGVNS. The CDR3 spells CASSSPRLAPQETQYF. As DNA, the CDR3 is TGTGCCAGCAGTTCGCCCCGACTAGCCCCTCAAGAGACCCAGTACTTC.

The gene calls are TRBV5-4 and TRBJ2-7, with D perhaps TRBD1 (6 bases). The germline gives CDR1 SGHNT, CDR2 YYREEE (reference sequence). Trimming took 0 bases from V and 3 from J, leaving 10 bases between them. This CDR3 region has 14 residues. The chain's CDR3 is CASSLEGVGYEQYF. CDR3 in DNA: TGTGCCAGCAGCTTGGAGGGGGTGGGCTACGAGCAGTACTTC.

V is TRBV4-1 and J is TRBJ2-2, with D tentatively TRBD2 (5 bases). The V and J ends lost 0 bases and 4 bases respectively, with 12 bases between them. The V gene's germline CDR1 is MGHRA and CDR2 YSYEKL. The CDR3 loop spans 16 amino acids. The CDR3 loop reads CASSQDVGVGTGELFF. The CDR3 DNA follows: TGCGCCAGCAGCCAAGATGTCGGGGTTGGCACCGGGGAGCTGTTTTTT.

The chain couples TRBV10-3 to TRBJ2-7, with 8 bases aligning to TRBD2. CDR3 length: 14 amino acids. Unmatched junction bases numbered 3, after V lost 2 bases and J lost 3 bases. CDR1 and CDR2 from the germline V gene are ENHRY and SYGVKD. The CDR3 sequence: CAISEISGDYEQYF. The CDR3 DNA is TGTGCCATCAGTGAGATTAGCGGGGACTACGAGCAGTACTTC.